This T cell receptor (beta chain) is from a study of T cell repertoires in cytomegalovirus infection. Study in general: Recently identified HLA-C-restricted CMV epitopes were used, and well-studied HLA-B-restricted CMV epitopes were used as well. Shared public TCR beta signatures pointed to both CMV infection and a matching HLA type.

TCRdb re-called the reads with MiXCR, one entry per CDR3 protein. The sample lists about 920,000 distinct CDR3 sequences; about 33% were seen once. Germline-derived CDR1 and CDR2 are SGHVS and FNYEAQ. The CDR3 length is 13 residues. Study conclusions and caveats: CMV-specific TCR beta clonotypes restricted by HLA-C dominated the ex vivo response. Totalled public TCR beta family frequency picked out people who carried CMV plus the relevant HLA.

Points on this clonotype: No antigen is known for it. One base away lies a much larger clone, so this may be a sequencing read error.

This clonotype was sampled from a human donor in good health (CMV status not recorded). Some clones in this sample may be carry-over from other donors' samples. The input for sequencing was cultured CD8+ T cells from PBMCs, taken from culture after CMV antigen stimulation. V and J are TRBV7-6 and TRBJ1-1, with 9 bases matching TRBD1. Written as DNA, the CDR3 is TGTGTCAGCAGACACTCGGGACAGGGAGAAGCTTTCTTT. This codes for CVSRHSGQGEAFF.